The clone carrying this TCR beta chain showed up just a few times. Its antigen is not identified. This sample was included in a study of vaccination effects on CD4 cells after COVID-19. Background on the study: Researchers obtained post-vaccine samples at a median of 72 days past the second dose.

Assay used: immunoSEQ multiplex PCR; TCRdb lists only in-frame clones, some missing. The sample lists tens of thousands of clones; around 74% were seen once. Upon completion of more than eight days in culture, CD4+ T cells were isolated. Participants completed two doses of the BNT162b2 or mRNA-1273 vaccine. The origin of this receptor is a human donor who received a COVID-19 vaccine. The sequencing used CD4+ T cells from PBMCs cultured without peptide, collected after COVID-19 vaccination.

The CDR3 is CAWGGQINSPLHF. CDR3 in DNA: TGTGCCTGGGGTGGACAGATTAATTCACCCCTCCACTTT. The chain joins TRBV30 to TRBJ1-6; D perhaps matches TRBD1 (6 bases). The CDR3 loop spans 13 amino acids. Germline values: CDR1 GTSNPN, CDR2 SVGIG (reference sequence). V was trimmed by 5 bases and J by 6 bases, leaving 11 bases between them.